This T cell receptor (beta chain) comes out of a study of beta chain features in type 1 diabetes. V lost 3 bases, J lost 2 bases, and 10 bases stayed unmatched. The CDR3 has 18 amino acids. CDR1 is SGHTA and CDR2 is FQGNSA in the germline V gene. The entirety of the isolated RNA underwent reverse transcription, so expressed TCRB transcripts were sequenced. Assay used: immunoSEQ multiplex PCR; TCRdb lists only in-frame clones, some missing. The sample yields 350,000 to 450,000 clones, more than 12% seen once. This chain links TRBV7-2 with TRBJ2-6, with 7 bases identical to TRBD2. Sequences were obtained from naive CD4+ T cells from blood. This TCR was sampled from a woman aged 18-29 years in good health. The CDR3 loop is CASSLFRGSQTGANVLTF. The CDR3 DNA sequence: TGTGCCAGCAGCTTGTTTCGCGGGAGCCAGACTGGGGCCAACGTCCTGACTTTC.